This T cell receptor beta chain was observed in a study of T-cell reconstitution after alpha-beta-depleted transplantation in children. The V end lost 2 bases, the J end lost 1 base, and 11 bases lay between the germline ends. Per the germline V gene, CDR1 is DFQATT and CDR2 is SNEGSKA (reference sequence). CDR3 length equals 14 residues. Study results and caveats: Expanded graft clones numbering several hundred reportedly gave rise to alpha-beta T cells about two months after transplant.

This clonotype was seen a few times. The antigen is undetermined. TCRbeta library preparation incorporated unique molecular identifiers. From the PCR reads, TCRdb called clonotypes with MiXCR, one entry per CDR3 protein. The sample yields about a million distinct CDR3 sequences, under 30% seen once. The chain links TRBV20-1 to TRBJ2-5; no firm D call. The specimen was PBMCs, mostly from graft donor cells, collected 360 days after TCRalphabeta/CD19-depleted stem cell transplant. This receptor was identified in a boy under two years old who had a stem cell transplant for SCID, so the T cells may come from the graft donor. The CDR3 protein is CSARTLEFQETQYF. Written as DNA, the CDR3 is TGCAGTGCTAGAACACTCGAGTTCCAAGAGACCCAGTACTTC.